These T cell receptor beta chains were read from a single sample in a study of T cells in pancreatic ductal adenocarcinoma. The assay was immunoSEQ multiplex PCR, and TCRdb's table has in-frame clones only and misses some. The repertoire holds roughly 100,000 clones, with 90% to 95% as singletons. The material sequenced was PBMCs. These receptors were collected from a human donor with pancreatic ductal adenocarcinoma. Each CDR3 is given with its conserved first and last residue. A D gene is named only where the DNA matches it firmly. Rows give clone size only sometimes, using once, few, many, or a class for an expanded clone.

CDR3 protein: CASSNGQTYEQYF
CDR3 DNA: TGTGCCAGTAGTAACGGACAGACCTACGAGCAGTACTTC
J gene: TRBJ2-7
clone size: -
D gene: -
V gene: TRBV19

CDR3 protein: CASSVLAGVRKEGELFF
CDR3 DNA: TGTGCCAGCAGCGTACTGGCGGGAGTGCGAAAAGAAGGGGAGCTGTTTTTT
J gene: TRBJ2-2
clone size: -
D gene: TRBD2
V gene: TRBV9

CDR3 protein: CASSENPSYEQYF
CDR3 DNA: TGCGCCAGCAGTGAGAATCCATCCTACGAGCAGTACTTC
J gene: TRBJ2-7
clone size: -
D gene: -
V gene: TRBV10-1

CDR3 protein: CASSFTTSGETEQYF
CDR3 DNA: TGTGCCAGCAGTTTTACGACTAGCGGAGAGACCGAGCAGTACTTC
J gene: TRBJ2-7
clone size: -
D gene: TRBD2
V gene: TRBV27

CDR3 protein: CASTMSNQPQHF
CDR3 DNA: TGTGCCAGCACCATGAGTAATCAGCCCCAGCATTTT
J gene: TRBJ1-5
clone size: -
D gene: -
V gene: TRBV28

CDR3 protein: CASSIGGLYGYTF
CDR3 DNA: TGTGCCAGTAGTATAGGAGGGCTCTATGGCTACACCTTC
J gene: TRBJ1-2
clone size: -
D gene: -
V gene: TRBV19

CDR3 protein: CASTVGQGTDTQYF
CDR3 DNA: TGTGCCAGTACAGTGGGCCAGGGCACAGATACGCAGTATTTT
J gene: TRBJ2-3
clone size: -
D gene: -
V gene: TRBV19

CDR3 protein: CASSTRPGGGTEAFF
CDR3 DNA: TGCGCCAGCAGCACTAGGCCCGGGGGTGGCACTGAAGCTTTCTTT
J gene: TRBJ1-1
clone size: once
D gene: -
V gene: TRBV5-1

CDR3 protein: CASSRGGYEQYF
CDR3 DNA: TGTGCCAGCAGCCGCGGGGGGTATGAGCAGTACTTC
J gene: TRBJ2-7
clone size: -
D gene: TRBD2
V gene: TRBV5-6

CDR3 protein: CASQLAFPTDTQYF
CDR3 DNA: TGCGCCAGCCAACTAGCGTTCCCGACCGATACGCAGTATTTT
J gene: TRBJ2-3
clone size: -
D gene: TRBD2
V gene: TRBV10-2